Following are 11 T cell receptor beta chains from one sample sequenced in a study of T cells after yellow fever vaccination. TCRdb itself ran the 5' RACE reads through MiXCR, one entry per CDR3 protein. The sample records about 25,000 distinct CDR3 sequences, roughly 3.3% being singletons. Sequences were derived from PBMCs, either bulk or a sorted T-cell subset (CD4+, CD8+, memory, or dextramer-sorted; not recorded which), sampled roughly 46 days after the first yellow fever vaccination. All receptors come from a man younger than 35 who received the YFV17D yellow fever vaccine.

This clonotype was seen repeatedly, ten times or more. The gene calls are TRBV5-1 and TRBJ2-3; D might be TRBD1 (5 bases). V gave up 3 bases and J gave up 6 bases, with 14 bases separating them. The CDR3 totals 14 residues. Germline V gene data show CDR1 as SGHRS and CDR2 as YFSETQ. Here the CDR3 reads CASSSDSPPDTQYF. The CDR3 region has the DNA TGCGCCAGCAGCTCCGACAGCCCCCCGGATACGCAGTATTTT.

This clonotype was recorded many times. This chain uses TRBV18 with TRBJ2-1, with 12 bases identical to TRBD2. The germline gives CDR1 KGHSH, CDR2 LQKENI. The CDR3 has 15 amino acids. The junction had 5 bases not matched to a gene; V was cut back by 3 bases and J by 8 bases. CDR3 sequence: CASSPELAGGHEQFF. CDR3 bases: TGTGCCAGCTCACCGGAACTAGCGGGGGGCCATGAGCAGTTCTTC.

This clonotype was observed many times. Here the CDR3 DNA reads TGCAGTGCTAGGCCTGGAGGGCAAAATCAGCCCCAGCATTTT. As protein: CSARPGGQNQPQHF. This chain connects TRBV20-1 to TRBJ1-5; D not resolved. The CDR3 sequence is 14 residues long. In germline, CDR1 is DFQATT, CDR2 SNEGSKA (reference sequence). The germline V and J ends were trimmed by 3 bases and 4 bases, with 13 bases remaining between them.

A remark on this clonotype: A much larger clone lies a single base off, so this may be a read error. This chain uses TRBV9 with TRBJ1-1; possibly TRBD1 for D (5 bases). Trimming took off 0 bases at V and 4 bases at J, with 13 bases between the two ends. This CDR3 comprises 15 residues. CDR1 and CDR2 from the germline V gene are SGDLS and YYNGEE. CDR3 in amino acids: CASSVAGHPSTEAFF. In nucleotides, the CDR3 is TGTGCCAGCAGCGTAGCTGGACACCCGAGCACTGAAGCTTTCTTT.

There are many counts of this clonotype. The V gene is TRBV7-9, the J gene TRBJ2-7; the D is unclear. Trimming took off 5 bases at V and 0 bases at J, with 2 bases between the two ends. Germline lookup yields CDR1 SEHNR and CDR2 FQNEAQ (reference sequence). The CDR3 loop spans 11 amino acids. For the CDR3, the DNA is TGTGCCAGCAGCCCCTCCTACGAGCAGTACTTC. It translates to CASSPSYEQYF.

This clonotype showed up many times. The chain links TRBV29-1 to TRBJ1-1; 7 nucleotides align to TRBD1. J gave up 4 bases and V 6 bases, and 8 bases lay outside the gene matches. CDR3 length equals 13 residues. The germline V gene encodes CDR1 SQVTM and CDR2 ANQGSEA. The CDR3 nucleotides read TGCAGCGTCGCTGGACAGGAAAGCACTGAAGCTTTCTTT. It yields the protein CSVAGQESTEAFF. Together with reference TRBV29-1 and TRBJ1-1, the CDR3 gives the full variable domain: SAVISQKPSRDICQRGTSLTIQCQVDSQVTMMFWYRQQPGQSLTLIATANQGSEATYESGFVIDKFPISRPNLTFSTLTVSNMSPEDSSIYLCSVAGQESTEAFFGQGTRLTVV.

This clonotype has a count of ten or more. Here the CDR3 reads CASSALPGQHNEQFF. In DNA form, the CDR3 reads TGCGCCAGCAGCGCACTACCGGGACAGCACAATGAGCAGTTCTTC. The chain couples TRBV5-1 to TRBJ2-1, with 7 nucleotides matching TRBD1. Trimming at V came to 4 bases and at J to 5 bases, leaving 9 bases not matched to a gene. This CDR3 is built from 15 residues. Germline V gene sequence: CDR1 SGHRS, CDR2 YFSETQ.

This clonotype was recorded many times. This sequence joins TRBV10-2 and TRBJ1-3, with TRBD1 matching 7 bases. The CDR3 runs 13 residues. V lost 7 bases to trimming and J lost 2 bases; unmatched junction nucleotides: 2. Germline CDR1 and CDR2: WSHSY and SAAADI. The CDR3 sequence: CASTDRAGNTIYF. The CDR3 nucleotides are TGCGCCAGCACTGACAGGGCTGGAAACACCATATATTTT.

This clonotype was detected ten times or more. The chain recombines TRBV4-3 with TRBJ2-6, with 10 bases identical to TRBD2. CDR1 LGHNA and CDR2 YSLEER come from the germline V gene. This CDR3 is 17 amino acids long. After removal of 0 bases from V and 2 bases from J, the junction contained 1 base not matched to a gene. The CDR3 region is CASSQDLAGAGANVLTF. CDR3 in DNA: TGCGCCAGCAGCCAAGACCTAGCGGGGGCTGGGGCCAACGTCCTGACTTTC.

This clonotype was detected many times. The rearrangement joins TRBV3-1 to TRBJ2-7; tentative D call: TRBD2 (5 bases). Germline V gives CDR1 LGHDT, CDR2 YNNKEL (reference sequence). This CDR3 is 14 amino acids long. V was trimmed by 1 base and J by 2 bases, leaving 9 bases between them. CDR3 DNA: TGTGCCAGCAGCCAAGGTACGGGGACCTACGAGCAGTACTTC. It codes for CASSQGTGTYEQYF.

This clonotype has ten or more counts. The chain couples TRBV7-8 to TRBJ2-3, with a weak D call TRBD1 (6 bases). The CDR3 length is 12 residues. Germline V gene lookup returns CDR1 SGHVS and CDR2 FQNEAQ. V lost 4 bases, J lost 9 bases, and 11 bases lay in between. CDR3 residues: CASSSRQATQYF. CDR3 in DNA: TGTGCCAGCAGCTCTCGACAGGCGACGCAGTATTTT.